This TCR beta chain was captured in a study of blood T cells in healthy people across ages (dated by TCRdb to about 2015). General notes on the study: In model experiments, template switching captured roughly one uniquely barcoded TCR beta cDNA molecule for every two T cells. Age-related changes in TCR beta repertoire diversity were measured in the study by deep sequencing normalized with unique cDNA molecular identifiers. Four age groups were formed from the donors: young (average roughly 16 years), middle-aged (around 37), aged (about 62) and long-lived (approximately 78). The study analyzed two additional independent replicas of 1 million unique cDNA reads from the same blood draw for two donors, one aged 18 to 30 and one aged 80 or older.

Inclusive of the bounding cysteine and phenylalanine, the CDR3 is 16 residues long. CDR3 DNA is the only sequence kept; it has 48 bases, read in frame from the first base. As encoded in the germline V gene (reference sequence), CDR1 is DFQATT while CDR2 is SNEGSKA. A distance of 18 bases separates the germline ends of V and J, which lose 0 bases and 3 bases respectively. There are many counts of this clonotype. What this receptor recognizes is not known. The input lacks base qualities; no much larger clone sits a single base away. Study-level results and caveats: Conclusive comparison of naive and antigen-experienced compartments was prevented by the profiling of bulk unsorted PBMCs. The percentage of naive T cells measured by flow cytometry correlated strongly with observed TCR beta diversity. As age increased, observed TCR beta diversity per million T cells dropped in a roughly linear way, and a significant reduction was already evident by age around 41. Estimates of total diversity from one million sequenced T cells were regarded as lower bounds and underestimates. Because donor CMV infection status was unknown, age-related changes in expanded clonotypes were potentially confounded. The long-lived group showed more naive CD4+ T cells, fewer expanded clones and increased TCR diversity than the aged group, suggesting age selection.

The library was generated by 5' RACE. The data were produced on an Illumina HiSeq 2500. The second PCR ran for about 7 to 11 cycles and used a J-beta primer mix along with a sample-barcoded 5' primer. A template-switch 5' adaptor carrying 12 random nucleotides introduced a unique molecular identifier onto each TCR beta cDNA molecule. Each sample yielded at least 3 million CDR3-containing paired-end reads. First-strand cDNA was synthesized from all RNA with the Mint cDNA synthesis kit, primed by a TRBC-specific oligonucleotide. Following uracil-DNA glycosylase treatment, a first 18-cycle PCR with universal primers M1SS and BC2_uni_R was performed on all cDNA. The paper's processing steps were these. Each sample was normalized by randomly selecting 1 million high-quality reads, each carrying a distinct molecular identifier. Instead of being binned into consensus sequences, reads that shared molecular identifiers were thrown out. MiTCR, set to a Q25 quality threshold and the strictest error-elimination algorithm, was used for CDR3 identification, clonotype clustering and error correction. A nonparametric unseen species model with Euler transformation was used to estimate lower-bound total TCR beta diversity. TCRdb reworked the public reads: Q25 trimming with fastp, MiXCR clone assembly, productive beta chains retained. Each CDR3 protein gets just one entry, which takes the most common genes and DNA from the rows behind it. The V and J calls and clone size are TCRdb's, not the authors'. For this sample there are about 930,000 distinct CDR3 sequences; about 27% appear just once. The ten biggest clones cover 10% of the sample.

Systemically healthy Caucasian individuals from Russia, 39 in total and aged roughly 6 to 95 years, were included as donors. Roughly 9.5 milliliters of peripheral blood were drawn from each donor into EDTA-treated Vacutainer tubes. Ficoll-Paque density-gradient centrifugation was used to isolate PBMCs, with at least 6.5 million per sample. Trizol reagent was used to extract total RNA from PBMCs, with at least 6 micrograms per sample. Naive CD45RAhigh/CD27high T cell percentages were measured by flow cytometry on a PBMC aliquot from every donor. These data were also reused for a study on T cells of mothers and their children. As that second study puts it: Nine systemically healthy Caucasian individuals served as donors, namely three mothers together with their six children. cDNA synthesis consumed the entire amount of extracted RNA, loaded at around 1.5 ug RNA in each 15 ul reaction. Sample barcodes and 2-4 random nucleotides were added via the M1S primer in the second PCR. Over 8 million TCR beta CDR3 reads came from each mother, compared with approximately 3.1 million reads from each child. In both related and unrelated pairs, thymic selection shapes the output of TCR recombination in a similar way, with inherited differences having only a minor effect. Related mother-child pairs always showed normalized repertoire overlap that was slightly higher than in unrelated mother-child pairs, though the difference was never significant. Persistent microchimeric T cell clones were not detected, at a sensitivity of 95 to 100 clones per million clonotypes. The study used deep NGS to compare TCR beta repertoires of mothers and children, seeking features distinguishing related mother-child pairs from unrelated individuals. On average, the children were 11 +/- 4 years old, while the mothers were about 37 +/- 4 years old. After adapter ligation with NEBNext reagents, the libraries were sequenced on Illumina HiSeq 2000 with 100+100 nt paired-end reads. Mother and child libraries were prepared a month apart and sequenced in separate runs to prevent cross-contamination. For each donor, between 500,000 and 2,000,000 distinct TCR beta clonotypes were identified. Naive TCR beta clonotypes were estimated from low-frequency clonotypes matched to each donor's FACS-determined naive share, without sorting.

The V and J genes are TRBV20-1 and TRBJ2-7, and perhaps TRBD2 as D gene, on 9 matching bases. The sample comprised blood. The sequence was obtained from a woman between 40 and 50 years old in good health. The DNA sequence is TGCAGTGCTAGAGATCAGGGGGCTAGCGGGAACTACGAGCAGTACTTC. This encodes CSARDQGASGNYEQYF.